The 28 T cell receptor beta chains presented below share a single source sample, sequenced in a study of molecular identifiers for immune sequencing clone quantification. TCRdb analysed the PCR reads with MiXCR anew, one entry per CDR3 protein. The sample consists of more than 550,000 distinct CDR3 sequences, about 25% of them appearing once. What was sequenced was naive CD8+ T cells from blood, with Jurkat cell RNA spiked in. Subset specified: FACS-sorted CD8+CD4-CCR7+CD45RA+ naive T cells. Receptors were obtained from a human donor in good health. Some libraries in this study had Jurkat cell RNA spiked in.

This clonotype was seen a handful of times. This chain uses TRBV9 with TRBJ2-5; 9 nucleotides align to TRBD1. Germline V lookup: CDR1 SGDLS, CDR2 YYNGEE. The V gene end was trimmed by 3 bases and the J gene end by 1 base; junction bases not matched to a gene: 4. The CDR3 loop spans 15 amino acids. CDR3 nucleotide sequence: TGTGCCAGCAGCGAGGGACAGGGTCCCCAAGAGACCCAGTACTTC. This gives the protein CASSEGQGPQETQYF.

This clonotype was seen many times. The V and J genes are TRBV5-1 and TRBJ2-3, with TRBD2 matching 11 bases. After removal of 0 bases from V and 3 bases from J, the junction contained 3 bases not matched to a gene. Germline-derived CDR1 and CDR2 are SGHRS and YFSETQ. The CDR3 extends over 16 amino acids. The CDR3 DNA reads TGCGCCAGCAGCTTGGAGGCTAGCGGGGGGACAGATACGCAGTATTTT. It is translated as CASSLEASGGTDTQYF.

With regard to this clonotype: A read error may explain this, as a much larger clone is one base away. This chain uses TRBV29-1 with TRBJ2-5; the D call may be TRBD1 or TRBD2 (5 bases each). Germline CDR1 and CDR2: SQVTM and ANQGSEA. Trimming removed 7 bases from V and 7 bases from J, with 19 bases in between. CDR3 length: 13 residues. The CDR3 DNA reads TGCAGCGGGTCGGGACCCTGGGAAGGGACCCAGTACTTC. The encoded protein is CSGSGPWEGTQYF.

The table lists this clonotype with a few counts. The chain joins TRBV5-6 to TRBJ1-2, with no clear D. V lost 3 bases and J lost 7, with 19 bases in between. Germline V gene sequence: CDR1 SGHDT, CDR2 YYEEEE. The length of the CDR3 is 15 residues. The DNA of the CDR3 is TGTGCCAGCAGCTACCCGGACGGTGCGATTGGTGGCTACACCTTC. It translates to CASSYPDGAIGGYTF.

The rearrangement links TRBV4-3 to TRBJ1-5; D is ambiguous. Germline V lookup: CDR1 LGHNA, CDR2 YSLEER. The CDR3 has 14 amino acids. Trimming removed 0 bases at V and 8 bases at J, with 11 bases between. CDR3 sequence: CASSQDWGREPQHF. In nucleotides, the CDR3 is TGCGCCAGCAGCCAAGACTGGGGAAGGGAGCCCCAGCATTTT.

This clonotype showed up just a few times. A much larger clone differs from this one at a single base, so this may be a read error. V gene TRBV5-1 combines with J gene TRBJ1-1, with 8 bases matching TRBD1. Germline V CDR1 and CDR2: SGHRS, YFSETQ. With V trimmed by 0 bases and J by 6 bases, 4 bases remained unmatched. The CDR3 has 14 amino acids. The CDR3 reads CASSLGQGPAEAFF. The CDR3 nucleotides are TGCGCCAGCAGCTTGGGACAGGGGCCCGCTGAAGCTTTCTTT. Based on the CDR3 plus reference TRBV5-1 and TRBJ1-1, the full variable domain is KAGVTQTPRYLIKTRGQQVTLSCSPISGHRSVSWYQQTPGQGLQFLFEYFSETQRNKGNFPGRFSGRQFSNSRSEMNVSTLELGDSALYLCASSLGQGPAEAFFGQGTRLTVV.

This clonotype was observed many times. The chain recombines TRBV13 with TRBJ2-3, with 12 bases that match TRBD1. Per germline, CDR1 PRHDT and CDR2 FYEKMQ (reference sequence). Trimming removed 5 bases from V and 6 bases from J; junction bases left unmatched: 9. The CDR3 covers 16 residues. CDR3 residues: CASSGRGTGGYDTQYF. The CDR3 coding sequence is TGTGCCAGCAGCGGTCGGGGGACAGGGGGCTACGATACGCAGTATTTT.

A note on this clonotype: One junction end does not reproduce the germline sequence, and a read error may be involved. V is TRBV4-1 and J is TRBJ1-3; D remains unclear. The CDR3 has 15 amino acids. Germline loops: CDR1 MGHRA, CDR2 YSYEKL. This chain's CDR3 is CASSQVHRSGNTIHF. The CDR3 DNA reads TGCGCCAGCAGCCAAGTTCACAGATCTGGAAACACCATACATTTT.

Ten or more counts support this clonotype. The V gene is TRBV5-1, the J gene TRBJ2-7; D tentatively reads TRBD1 or TRBD2 (5 bases each). The V end was cut by 1 base, the J end by 0 bases, with 8 bases between. The CDR3 is 14 amino acids. Germline V gene sequence: CDR1 SGHRS, CDR2 YFSETQ. As DNA, the CDR3 is TGCGCCAGCAGCTTGAGAGGGACCTCCTACGAGCAGTACTTC. This sequence encodes CASSLRGTSYEQYF.

Notes on this clonotype: Given a much more abundant clone one base away, this may be a read error. The V call is TRBV29-1, the J call TRBJ2-5; D uncertain. In germline, CDR1 is SQVTM, CDR2 ANQGSEA. The CDR3 is made up of 14 amino acids. The V and J ends lost 2 bases and 2 bases respectively, with 12 bases between them. The CDR3 bases are TGCAGCGTTGAAACCGGGTCCCGACAAGAGACCCAGTACTTC. It yields the protein CSVETGSRQETQYF.

Notes on this clonotype: A much bigger clone sits one base away, suggesting this may be a read error. The chain links TRBV4-3 to TRBJ2-3; 7 bases are a match to TRBD1. In germline, CDR1 is LGHNA, CDR2 YSLEER. This CDR3 has 15 amino acids. In nucleotides, the CDR3 is TGCGCCAGCGGCCATACAGGGGTTCGCACAGATACGCAGTATTTT. Translating it yields CASGHTGVRTDTQYF.

At least ten counts were recorded for this clonotype. V is TRBV30 and J is TRBJ1-5, with D unresolved. Trimming stripped 3 bases from V and 0 bases from J, with 12 bases between. The CDR3 contains 15 residues. The germline CDR1 and CDR2 sequences are GTSNPN and SVGIG (reference sequence). CDR3 protein: CAWRADGSSNQPQHF. The CDR3 nucleotides are TGTGCCTGGAGGGCAGATGGGTCTAGCAATCAGCCCCAGCATTTT.

The rearrangement joins TRBV6-5 to TRBJ2-7; D tentatively fits TRBD1 or TRBD2 (6 bases each). There are 14 residues in the CDR3. Germline values: CDR1 MNHEY, CDR2 SVGAGI. V dropped 1 base and J dropped 5 bases, with 12 bases sitting between them. The CDR3 sequence: CASSYLMRGDEQYF. The CDR3 bases are TGTGCCAGCAGTTACTTAATGAGGGGGGACGAGCAGTACTTC.

This clonotype was detected many times. V and J are TRBV7-9 and TRBJ2-5; tentative D call: TRBD1 (5 bases). This CDR3 region has 16 residues. V lost 3 bases and J 0 bases, leaving 14 bases between the germline ends. Germline values: CDR1 SEHNR, CDR2 FQNEAQ (reference sequence). CDR3 nucleotide sequence: TGTGCCAGCAGCTTTAGTCCAGGGCCGTACCAAGAGACCCAGTACTTC. Encoded protein: CASSFSPGPYQETQYF. The full variable domain, in which reference TRBV7-9 and TRBJ2-5 provide the parts outside the CDR3, is DTGVSQNPRHKITKRGQNVTFRCDPISEHNRLYWYRQTLGQGPEFLTYFQNEAQLEKSRLLSDRFSAERPKGSFSTLEIQRTEQGDSAMYLCASSFSPGPYQETQYFGPGTRLLVL.

This clonotype was found many times. The CDR3: CSARPGGNEQFF. The CDR3 DNA sequence: TGCAGCGCCCGTCCAGGGGGCAATGAGCAGTTCTTC. J is TRBJ2-1 and V is TRBV29-1; 7 bases line up with TRBD1. The junction had 6 bases not matched to a gene; V was cut back by 7 bases and J by 6 bases. This CDR3 region has 12 residues. The germline gives CDR1 SQVTM, CDR2 ANQGSEA.

Ten or more counts support this clonotype. The chain employs TRBV28 and TRBJ2-3, with TRBD1 matching over 9 bases. The V gene end was trimmed by 10 bases and the J gene end by 4 bases; junction bases not matched to a gene: 9. Germline assignment: CDR1 MDHEN and CDR2 SYDVKM. The CDR3 contains 14 residues. CDR3 in amino acids: CATGGTGLPDTQYF. The CDR3 nucleotides read TGTGCCACCGGCGGGACAGGGTTACCAGATACGCAGTATTTT.

V gene TRBV27 combines with J gene TRBJ2-3, with TRBD1 matching over 10 bases. The CDR3 consists of 16 residues. In germline, CDR1 is MNHEY, CDR2 SMNVEV (reference sequence). V was pared by 5 bases and J by 2 bases, with 7 bases of the junction left unmatched. CDR3 amino acids: CASSIWGTGDTDTQYF. CDR3 DNA: TGTGCCAGCAGTATCTGGGGGACAGGGGACACAGATACGCAGTATTTT.

This chain links TRBV27 with TRBJ2-3; the D is unclear. The CDR3 consists of 15 residues. From germline, CDR1 is MNHEY and CDR2 SMNVEV (reference sequence). Trimming stripped 4 bases from V and 0 bases from J, with 11 bases between. CDR3 protein: CASSWNRESTDTQYF. For the CDR3, the DNA is TGTGCCAGCAGTTGGAACAGAGAAAGCACAGATACGCAGTATTTT.

The J gene is TRBJ1-2, the V gene TRBV28, with D maybe TRBD1 (6 bases). Trimming shortened V by 2 bases and J by 6 bases, and 13 bases separated the two germline ends. The CDR3 totals 14 residues. CDR1 is MDHEN, CDR2 SYDVKM, per germline. As DNA, the CDR3 is TGTGCCAGCAGTTTAGACAGGTCGATGGATGGCTACACCTTC. Translation gives CASSLDRSMDGYTF.

With respect to this clonotype: The junction departs from germline at one end; a sequencing error may be responsible. The V and J genes are TRBV19 and TRBJ2-2; either TRBD1 or TRBD2 may supply D (6 bases each). This CDR3 comprises 16 residues. Looked up from germline, CDR1 is LNHDA and CDR2 is SQIVND (reference sequence). The CDR3 bases are TGTACCAGTAGTATAGCCGGGGGCTTGAACACCGGGGAGCTGTTTTTT. Residues: CTSSIAGGLNTGELFF.

This clonotype was detected many times. The rearrangement links TRBV5-5 to TRBJ2-7, with D maybe TRBD2 (5 bases). Looked up from germline, CDR1 is SGHKS and CDR2 is YYEKEE (reference sequence). The CDR3 spans 11 residues. V lost 5 bases, J lost 5 bases, and 8 bases lay in between. As DNA, the CDR3 is TGTGCCAGCAGGGCCGGGGACGAGCAGTACTTC. It yields the protein CASRAGDEQYF.

The CDR3 protein is CASSHLQGREEKLFF. In DNA, the CDR3 is TGTGCCAGCAGTCACCTACAGGGCCGGGAGGAAAAACTGTTTTTT. This chain joins TRBV6-2 or TRBV6-3 and TRBJ1-4, with TRBD1 as a possible D gene (6 bases). CDR1 MNHEY and CDR2 SVGEGT come from the germline V gene. This CDR3 is built from 15 residues. Deletions cut 5 bases from V and 8 bases from J, with 18 bases between.

The chain combines TRBV2 with TRBJ2-1; 8 nucleotides line up with TRBD1. The germline gives CDR1 SNHLY, CDR2 FYNNEI. CDR3 size: 14 residues. V dropped 8 bases and J dropped 9; count of bases not matched to a gene: 12. CDR3 nucleotides: TGTGCCAGCGAGAGCCAGGGGGCAGCGGGTGAGCAGTTCTTC. Amino acids: CASESQGAAGEQFF.

This clonotype was observed many times. CDR3 nucleotides: TGTGCCAGCAGCTTAGTGGGGGGTCCCACAGATACGCAGTATTTT. This sequence encodes CASSLVGGPTDTQYF. The chain combines TRBV27 with TRBJ2-3; a possible D gene is TRBD2 (6 bases). The CDR3 has 15 amino acids. Trimming removed 6 bases at V and 2 bases at J, with 15 bases between. The germline V gene has CDR1 MNHEY and CDR2 SMNVEV (reference sequence).

V and J are TRBV7-2 and TRBJ2-4, with D unresolved. Between the trimmed V and J ends, which lost 3 bases and 12 bases, there was a span of 21 bases. CDR3 length equals 15 residues. The V gene's germline CDR1 is SGHTA and CDR2 FQGNSA. CDR3 sequence (DNA): TGTGCCAGCAGCTTTTTGGGTGTAGCCATTTACAGTCAGTACTTC. Amino acid sequence: CASSFLGVAIYSQYF.

This clonotype was observed many times. As DNA, the CDR3 is TGTGCCAGCAGGCGTCGGGGGTCTGGGGCCAACGTCCTGACTTTC. It translates to CASRRRGSGANVLTF. The V and J genes are TRBV11-1 and TRBJ2-6; D is possibly TRBD2 (6 bases). Germline V lookup: CDR1 SGHAT, CDR2 FQDESV (reference sequence). The CDR3 runs 15 residues. V shed 6 bases and J shed 1 base, with 10 bases lying between them. The entire variable domain, with the rest obtained from reference TRBV11-1 and TRBJ2-6, is as follows: EAEVAQSPRYKITEKSQAVAFWCDPISGHATLYWYRQILGQGPELLVQFQDESVVDDSQLPKDRFSAERLKGVDSTLKIQPAELGDSAMYLCASRRRGSGANVLTFGAGSRLTVL.

The chain recombines TRBV30 with TRBJ1-2, with 12 bases matching TRBD1. Germline CDR1 is GTSNPN and CDR2 is SVGIG (reference sequence). The CDR3 length is 16 residues. J lost 6 bases, V lost 0 bases, and 8 bases had no gene match. CDR3 sequence (DNA): TGTGCCTGGAGTGTACTTGGGACAGGGGGCGCAGATGGCTACACCTTC. This codes for CAWSVLGTGGADGYTF.

This clonotype has only a few counts. J is TRBJ1-1 and V is TRBV19; D gene ambiguous. Germline CDR1 LNHDA, CDR2 SQIVND (reference sequence). The CDR3 length is 14 residues. Trimming removed 3 bases at V and 4 bases at J, with 12 bases between. CDR3 sequence reads: CASSIVGGSTEAFF. The CDR3, as DNA: TGTGCCAGTAGTATCGTGGGAGGGAGCACTGAAGCTTTCTTT.